This entry is about one T cell receptor beta chain. The antigen is undetermined. The germline gene is not matched at one end of the junction; a read error may be the cause. This record comes from a study of tumor-infiltrating lymphocytes in primary liver carcinoma. Study information: Stage T1-T3 N0M0 and a size of roughly 4.2 to 11 cm characterized the tumors. Findings of the study overall: Tumor samples exhibited a significantly greater top-250-clone fraction than blood samples (p = 0.039). About 7-25% of top clones, no more, were shared by all five regions.

Joint extraction of RNA and DNA used roughly 17-32 mg of bulk tissue that was unsorted. There were only treatment-naive patients, all with chronic HBV infection. The input was 500 ng total RNA; TCR beta cDNA was made from it with a constant-region primer. Three nested multiplex PCR rounds, a slightly modified ARM-PCR method, built the TCR beta libraries. In the first two PCR rounds, TRBV1-TRBV30 forward primers were paired with a C-beta reverse primer, and each round lasted roughly 9 cycles. TCRdb analysed the multiplex PCR reads with MiXCR anew, one entry per CDR3 protein. The sample yields about 100,000 distinct CDR3 sequences, approximately 70% seen once. The CDR3 is 13 residues long.

The rearrangement uses TRBV12-3 or TRBV12-4 and TRBJ1-2; the D is unclear. The source is a woman in her sixties with primary liver carcinoma and hepatitis B virus infection. Sequenced sample: liver tumor tissue from sampling region 2. Subset reported: tumor region T2, inferior pole. CDR3 sequence (DNA): TGTGCCAGCAGTTTACCTGGGAACTATGGCTACGCCTTT. It translates to CASSLPGNYGYAF.